The source of this T cell receptor beta chain is a study of blood T cell repertoires in COVID-19. Only in-frame clones appear in the TCRdb table, and some are missing; sequencing was by immunoSEQ multiplex PCR. The sample has about 160,000 clones; about 85% are singletons. Sequencing was performed on peripheral blood. The clonotype originates from a man aged 60 to 75 who had recovered from COVID-19.

The CDR3 protein is CASSLLAAKDEQFF. CDR3 coding DNA: TGTGCCAGCAGCCTTCTAGCGGCCAAAGATGAGCAGTTCTTC. The J gene is TRBJ2-1, the V gene TRBV6-5; 7 bases align to TRBD2. V shed 6 bases and J 8 bases; nucleotides not matched to a gene: 10. The CDR3 contains 14 residues. Germline V gene lookup returns CDR1 MNHEY and CDR2 SVGAGI.